A selection of T cell receptor beta chains follows, all from one sample in a study of cytotoxic CD8 clonotypes in ibrutinib-treated CLL. Assay: immunoSEQ multiplex PCR; the TCRdb copy retains only in-frame clones and omits some. The repertoire holds some 130,000 clones, about 91% seen once, with 10% to 11% in the top ten. This material consisted of PBMCs, taken after 12 months of ibrutinib treatment. The receptors come from a human donor with chronic lymphocytic leukemia. Both conserved end residues are part of each CDR3. Fields, in order: clone size, V gene, J gene, D gene, CDR3 DNA, CDR3 protein. D genes are given only for firm matches. Size is omitted from some rows. Given values are once, few, many or a class for expanded clones.

NA	TRBV2	TRBJ2-1	NA	TGTGCCAGCAGTGAATTCGGGGGTGAGCAGTTCTTC	CASSEFGGEQFF
NA	TRBV6-4	TRBJ2-1	NA	TGTGCCAGCAGTCTGACGGGGTACAGGGAAAGTCTTAGGAATGAGCAGTTCTTC	CASSLTGYRESLRNEQFF
NA	TRBV25-1	TRBJ1-1	NA	TGTGCCAGCAGTGAATCAGGGGCGGTCACTGAAGCTTTCTTT	CASSESGAVTEAFF
NA	TRBV2	TRBJ2-5	TRBD1	TGTGCCAGCATCCGGGACAGCCAAGAGACCCAGTACTTC	CASIRDSQETQYF
NA	TRBV19	TRBJ2-7	NA	TGTGCCAGCGCGACCTGGGACACTGGATCCTACGAGCAGTACTTC	CASATWDTGSYEQYF
NA	TRBV7-2	TRBJ1-2	TRBD1	TGTGCCAGCACCGCGGGGACAGGGTCGGAAGGCTACACCTTC	CASTAGTGSEGYTF
NA	TRBV9	TRBJ1-4	NA	TGTGCCAGCAGCCCCCGTTCGGGGGGCATTAATGAAAAACTGTTTTTT	CASSPRSGGINEKLFF
NA	TRBV27	TRBJ2-7	NA	TGTGCCAGCAGTTTAGCGGGCCCTCTAAACTCCTACGAGCAGTACTTC	CASSLAGPLNSYEQYF
NA	TRBV6-5	TRBJ2-5	TRBD2	TGTGCCAGCAGACTAGCGGGAACTGAGACCCAGTACTTC	CASRLAGTETQYF
NA	TRBV5-1	TRBJ2-5	NA	TGCGCCAGCAGCCCAACGGGTACAGGGAATGGAGAGACCCAGTACTTC	CASSPTGTGNGETQYF
NA	TRBV19	TRBJ2-7	NA	TGTGCCAGTTCAATCGCGGGGGCATCCTACGAGCAGTACTTC	CASSIAGASYEQYF
NA	TRBV6-1	TRBJ1-4	TRBD1	TGTGCCAGCAGTGAGGACAGGGGTCCAACTAATGAAAAACTGTTTTTT	CASSEDRGPTNEKLFF
NA	TRBV30	TRBJ2-3	NA	TGTGCCTGGAGTTCTTGGGCTCCTCAGGCGCAGTATTTT	CAWSSWAPQAQYF
NA	TRBV18	TRBJ2-7	TRBD1	TGTGCCAGCTCACCACTTCTGGACAGGGACGAGCAGTACTTC	CASSPLLDRDEQYF
NA	TRBV4-1	TRBJ2-4	NA	TGCGCCAGCAGTCCCTCCCCGGGGGAACAAGCCAAAAACATTCAGTACTTC	CASSPSPGEQAKNIQYF
few	TRBV6-5	TRBJ1-1	NA	TGTGCCAGCAGTTACTCCTGGAACACTGAAGCTTTCTTT	CASSYSWNTEAFF
NA	TRBV4-1	TRBJ2-7	NA	TGCGCCAGCAGCCAAGAGTCTTACGAGACAGCAAGCTCCTACGAGCAGTACTTC	CASSQESYETASSYEQYF
NA	TRBV11-3	TRBJ1-1	TRBD1	TGTGCCAGCAGCCCGGACAGGGACACTGAAGCTTTCTTT	CASSPDRDTEAFF
NA	TRBV10-2	TRBJ2-5	TRBD2	TGCGCCAGCAGTGAGGCGGGGGGGGTAGAGACCCAGTACTTC	CASSEAGGVETQYF
NA	TRBV9	TRBJ2-3	NA	TGTGCCAGCAGCGGCAAGAGGGGACTCACAGATACGCAGTATTTT	CASSGKRGLTDTQYF
NA	TRBV7-9	TRBJ1-1	NA	TGTGCCAGCAGCTTAGACATGGACACTGAAGCTTTCTTT	CASSLDMDTEAFF
NA	TRBV28	TRBJ1-3	NA	TGTGCCACCAGCTTTAGCCGGGGCTTACCGGGTGGAAACACCATATATTTT	CATSFSRGLPGGNTIYF
NA	TRBV18	TRBJ2-3	TRBD2	TGTGCCAGCTCCGAGCGGGAACACACAGATACGCAGTATTTT	CASSEREHTDTQYF
once	TRBV5-5	TRBJ2-3	NA	TGTGCCAGCAGCTTTCTTGGGGCAGATACGCAGTATTTT	CASSFLGADTQYF
NA	TRBV9	TRBJ1-2	TRBD1	TGTGCCAGCAGCTTTAAGGGACAGGGGGCCGCGGGCTACACCTTC	CASSFKGQGAAGYTF
NA	TRBV10-3	TRBJ2-1	NA	TGTGCCATCAGTGAGAGAGACAATGAGCAGTTCTTC	CAISERDNEQFF
NA	TRBV6-5	TRBJ2-1	NA	TGTGCCAGCAGTTTCTTGCATGAGCAGTTCTTC	CASSFLHEQFF
NA	TRBV5-1	TRBJ2-1	NA	TGCGCCAGCAGCGGCCAGTATACCAATGAGCAGTTCTTC	CASSGQYTNEQFF
NA	TRBV19	TRBJ2-3	NA	TGTGCCAGTAGTATAAGCGCAGATACGCAGTATTTT	CASSISADTQYF
NA	TRBV11-2	TRBJ2-7	NA	TGTGCCAGCAGCGTCAATAGCGGCTACGAGCAGTACTTC	CASSVNSGYEQYF
NA	TRBV7-6	TRBJ2-7	TRBD1	TGTGCCAGCAGTTCTAACCCGGGACAGGGTCGGAGCGAGCAGTACTTC	CASSSNPGQGRSEQYF
NA	TRBV29-1	TRBJ2-7	NA	TGCAGCGTTGAACTACTAGGGTACGAGCAGTACTTC	CSVELLGYEQYF
once	TRBV6-5	TRBJ2-5	TRBD2	TGTGCCAGCAGTTACGCACTAGCGGGAGGACAAGAGACCCAGTACTTC	CASSYALAGGQETQYF
NA	TRBV28	TRBJ2-1	NA	TGTGCCAGCAGTTTAGGTGGGGGGCCCTCCCCCTACAATGAGCAGTTCTTC	CASSLGGGPSPYNEQFF
NA	TRBV6-6	TRBJ1-2	NA	TGTGCCAGCAAGCGGGACGGCAACTATGGCTACACCTTC	CASKRDGNYGYTF
NA	TRBV6-4	TRBJ1-2	NA	TGTGCCAGCAGTGACTCGGCCAGGATGGCTGGCTACACCTTC	CASSDSARMAGYTF
NA	TRBV7-8	TRBJ2-3	TRBD1	TGTGCCAGCAGCTCCAGGGGGCGAAGCACAGATACGCAGTATTTT	CASSSRGRSTDTQYF
NA	TRBV28	TRBJ2-7	TRBD2	TGTGCCAGCACCCTGCCGGGACTAGTTTCGCAGTACTTC	CASTLPGLVSQYF
NA	TRBV9	TRBJ2-1	NA	TGTGCCAGCAGCGTACGTCCGAGACCCGGGGATGAGCAGTTCTTC	CASSVRPRPGDEQFF
NA	TRBV5-8	TRBJ1-1	NA	TGTGCCAGCAGCTTGGAAGGCGAAGCTTTCTTT	CASSLEGEAFF